The 13 T cell receptor beta chains presented below share a single source sample, sequenced in a study of cytomegalovirus exposure and HLA in healthy donors. The PCR employed 60 Vbeta primers together with 13 Jbeta primers. Profiled with immunoSEQ multiplex PCR; TCRdb holds only in-frame clones, not every one. The sample carries approximately 200,000 clones, approximately 80% recorded once. Sequences were obtained from PBMCs. The receptors derive from a man in his forties or fifties in good health and CMV-seronegative.

A note on this clone: Other nucleotide sequences in the sample specify the same CDR3. This chain's CDR3 is CASSFDSGYTF. For the CDR3, the DNA is TGTGCCAGCTCGTTTGACAGTGGCTACACCTTC. The J gene is TRBJ1-2, the V gene TRBV18; D is possibly TRBD1 (5 bases). Germline CDR1 KGHSH, CDR2 LQKENI. The CDR3 is made up of 11 amino acids. The V end lost 6 bases, the J end lost 7 bases, and 9 bases lay between the germline ends.

This chain connects TRBV2 to TRBJ1-1; TRBD1 might be the D (6 bases). The germline gives CDR1 SNHLY, CDR2 FYNNEI. With 4 bases removed from V and 9 bases from J, the gap between germline ends came to 9 bases. There are 11 residues in the CDR3. The CDR3 spells CASSVGGQAFF. In DNA, the CDR3 is TGTGCCAGCAGTGTTGGGGGCCAAGCTTTCTTT.

This chain links TRBV4-3 with TRBJ2-3; tentative D call: TRBD1 (5 bases). V was trimmed by 1 base and J by 0 bases, leaving 11 bases between them. CDR1 and CDR2 (germline): LGHNA, YSLEER. The CDR3 spans 16 residues. In nucleotides, the CDR3 is TGCGCCAGCAGCCAAGCCTGGAGACAGAGCACAGATACGCAGTATTTT. Protein sequence: CASSQAWRQSTDTQYF.

The table lists this clone with a count of one. The J gene is TRBJ2-5, the V gene TRBV10-3; a possible D gene is TRBD2 (5 bases). This CDR3 region has 15 residues. V was trimmed by 3 bases and J by 5 bases, leaving 16 bases between them. Germline CDR1 ENHRY, CDR2 SYGVKD. CDR3 sequence: CAISDQTRPLETQYF. CDR3 DNA sequence: TGTGCCATCAGTGACCAAACTAGACCGCTGGAGACCCAGTACTTC.

The V call is TRBV5-5, the J call TRBJ2-3, with 10 bases aligning to TRBD1. The CDR3 covers 15 residues. Germline CDR1 SGHKS, CDR2 YYEKEE (reference sequence). With V trimmed by 6 bases and J by 2 bases, 6 bases remained unmatched. CDR3 sequence (DNA): TGTGCCAGCAACAGGGACAGGGGATCCACAGATACGCAGTATTTT. It yields the protein CASNRDRGSTDTQYF.

The chain recombines TRBV7-9 with TRBJ2-7; weak D call: TRBD1 (5 bases). The CDR3 is 15 amino acids. From germline, CDR1 is SEHNR and CDR2 FQNEAQ (reference sequence). V lost 1 base, J lost 1 base, and 11 bases lay in between. The CDR3 loop reads CASSLVSGPSYEQYF. The CDR3 nucleotides are TGTGCCAGCAGCTTAGTTTCAGGGCCATCCTACGAGCAGTACTTC. Together with reference TRBV7-9 and TRBJ2-7, the CDR3 gives the full variable domain: DTGVSQNPRHKITKRGQNVTFRCDPISEHNRLYWYRQTLGQGPEFLTYFQNEAQLEKSRLLSDRFSAERPKGSFSTLEIQRTEQGDSAMYLCASSLVSGPSYEQYFGPGTRLTVT.

This chain joins TRBV5-4 and TRBJ2-4, with a tentative D call TRBD2 (7 bases). The ends were cut back, 4 bases at V and 1 base at J, with 9 bases in the middle. The CDR3 loop spans 14 amino acids. The V gene's germline CDR1 is SGHNT and CDR2 YYREEE (reference sequence). The CDR3 loop is CASSGGAAKNIQYF. The CDR3 DNA follows: TGTGCCAGCAGCGGGGGGGCGGCCAAAAACATTCAGTACTTC.

This chain links TRBV29-1 with TRBJ2-7; 7 positions match TRBD1. The CDR3 consists of 13 residues. V shed 7 bases and J 3 bases; nucleotides not matched to a gene: 9. Looked up from germline, CDR1 is SQVTM and CDR2 is ANQGSEA. CDR3 sequence: CSAQPGQYYEQYF. DNA for the CDR3: TGCAGCGCCCAGCCGGGACAGTACTACGAGCAGTACTTC.

The chain couples TRBV19 to TRBJ2-1; 8 nucleotides line up with TRBD1. The germline V gene encodes CDR1 LNHDA and CDR2 SQIVND (reference sequence). Unmatched junction bases numbered 7, after V lost 5 bases and J lost 10 bases. CDR3 length: 13 residues. For the CDR3, the DNA is TGTGCCAGTAGTGCGGACAGGGAGAGAGAGCAGTTCTTC. It specifies CASSADREREQFF.

CDR3 sequence: CASSARGSAGGTGSNEQFF. As DNA, the CDR3 is TGTGCCAGCAGTGCCCGAGGTTCAGCGGGAGGAACGGGGTCCAATGAGCAGTTCTTC. The chain recombines TRBV6-4 with TRBJ2-1, with 9 positions matching TRBD2. Germline V lookup: CDR1 MRHNA, CDR2 SNTAGT. CDR3 size: 19 residues. V lost 4 bases to trimming and J lost 6 bases; unmatched junction nucleotides: 19.

The V gene is TRBV7-6, the J gene TRBJ2-1; 13 bases match TRBD2. The CDR3 length is 19 residues. The germline CDR1 and CDR2 sequences are SGHVS and FNYEAQ. V trimming: 0 bases; J trimming: 10 bases; junction bases outside the gene matches: 15. Here the CDR3 reads CASSLAVAGLAGLGEEQFF. Written as DNA, the CDR3 is TGTGCCAGCAGCTTAGCCGTAGCGGGACTAGCGGGACTCGGCGAGGAGCAGTTCTTC.

As concerns this clone: The sample has other DNA sequences that encode this CDR3 too. The J gene is TRBJ2-5, the V gene TRBV9; 9 positions agree with TRBD2. V lost 0 bases, J lost 4 bases, and 1 base stayed unmatched. This CDR3 is built from 14 residues. Germline CDR1 reads SGDLS; CDR2 reads YYNGEE. CDR3 sequence: CASSVGSGGETQYF. The CDR3 region has the DNA TGTGCCAGCAGCGTAGGTAGCGGGGGAGAGACCCAGTACTTC.

This clone was seen a handful of times. This rearrangement joins TRBV14 to TRBJ1-4, with D possibly TRBD1 on 6 matching bases. Germline V CDR1 and CDR2: SGHDN, FVKESK. V lost 2 bases to trimming and J lost 10 bases, with 11 bases between them. This CDR3 region has 13 residues. CDR3 DNA sequence: TGTGCCAGCAGCCAAATTACACAGGGAAAACTGTTTTTT. Encoded protein: CASSQITQGKLFF.